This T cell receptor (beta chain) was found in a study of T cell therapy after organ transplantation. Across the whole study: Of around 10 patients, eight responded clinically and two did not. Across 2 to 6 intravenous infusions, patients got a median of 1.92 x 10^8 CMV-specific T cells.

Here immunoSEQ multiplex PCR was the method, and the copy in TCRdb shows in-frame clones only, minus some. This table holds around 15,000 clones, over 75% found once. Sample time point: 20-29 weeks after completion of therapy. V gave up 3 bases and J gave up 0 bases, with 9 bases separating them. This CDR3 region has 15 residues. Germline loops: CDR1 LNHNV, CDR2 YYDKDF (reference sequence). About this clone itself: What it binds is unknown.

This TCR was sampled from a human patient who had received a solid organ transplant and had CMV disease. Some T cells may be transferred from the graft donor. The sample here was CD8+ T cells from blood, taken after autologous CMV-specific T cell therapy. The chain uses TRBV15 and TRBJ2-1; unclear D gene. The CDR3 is CATSSDGSSYNEQFF. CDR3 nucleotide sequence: TGTGCCACCAGCAGCGACGGTAGCTCCTACAATGAGCAGTTCTTC.